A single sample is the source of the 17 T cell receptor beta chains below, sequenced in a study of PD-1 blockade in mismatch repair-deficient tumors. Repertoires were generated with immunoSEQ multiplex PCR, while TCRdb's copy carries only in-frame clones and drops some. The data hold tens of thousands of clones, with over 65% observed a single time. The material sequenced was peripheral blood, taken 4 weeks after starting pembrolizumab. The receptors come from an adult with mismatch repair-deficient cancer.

The CDR3 loop reads CASSWDRGTSGGPGELFF. In DNA form, the CDR3 reads TGTGCCAGCAGCTGGGACAGAGGGACTAGCGGGGGGCCCGGGGAGCTGTTTTTT. This chain uses TRBV5-4 with TRBJ2-2; 15 bases map to TRBD2. The CDR3 is made up of 18 amino acids. Losses at the gene ends were 3 bases for V and 6 bases for J; bases not matched to a gene: 9. Germline CDR1 reads SGHNT; CDR2 reads YYREEE (reference sequence).

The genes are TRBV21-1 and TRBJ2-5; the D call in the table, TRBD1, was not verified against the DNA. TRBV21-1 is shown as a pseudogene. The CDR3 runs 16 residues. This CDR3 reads CASSKDGTGGEETQYF. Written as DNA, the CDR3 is TGTGCCAGCAGCAAAGACGGGACAGGGGGCGAGGAGACCCAGTACTTC.

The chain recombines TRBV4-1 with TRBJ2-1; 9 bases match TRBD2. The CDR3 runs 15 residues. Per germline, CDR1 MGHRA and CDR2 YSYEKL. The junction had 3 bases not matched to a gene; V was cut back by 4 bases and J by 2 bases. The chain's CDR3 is CASSPLAGTYNEQFF. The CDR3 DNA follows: TGCGCCAGCAGCCCGCTAGCGGGGACCTACAATGAGCAGTTCTTC.

The DNA of the CDR3 is TGTGCCAGCAGCTTAGACAGGCTATATGGCTACACCTTC. It encodes CASSLDRLYGYTF. The chain links TRBV11-2 to TRBJ1-2, with D unresolved. The V and J ends lost 0 bases and 5 bases respectively, with 7 bases between them. The CDR3 sequence is 13 residues long. Germline V CDR1 and CDR2: SGHAT, FQNNGV.

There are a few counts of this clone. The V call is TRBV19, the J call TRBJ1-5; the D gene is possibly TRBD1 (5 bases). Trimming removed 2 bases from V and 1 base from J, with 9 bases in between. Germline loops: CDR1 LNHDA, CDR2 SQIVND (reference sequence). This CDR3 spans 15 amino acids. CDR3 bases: TGTGCCAGTAGTATAAGGGGTATGAGCAATCAGCCCCAGCATTTT. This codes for CASSIRGMSNQPQHF. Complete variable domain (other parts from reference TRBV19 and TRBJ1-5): DGGITQSPKYLFRKEGQNVTLSCEQNLNHDAMYWYRQDPGQGLRLIYYSQIVNDFQKGDIAEGYSVSREKKESFPLTVTSAQKNPTAFYLCASSIRGMSNQPQHFGDGTRLSIL.

CDR3 loop: CASSTPRGGGSYNEQFF. The DNA for the CDR3 is TGTGCCAGCAGCACCCCTAGGGGCGGGGGTTCCTACAATGAGCAGTTCTTC. This rearrangement joins TRBV7-8 to TRBJ2-1, with 7 bases identical to TRBD2. This CDR3 has 17 residues. Losses at the gene ends were 5 bases for V and 1 base for J; bases not matched to a gene: 11. Germline loops: CDR1 SGHVS, CDR2 FQNEAQ.

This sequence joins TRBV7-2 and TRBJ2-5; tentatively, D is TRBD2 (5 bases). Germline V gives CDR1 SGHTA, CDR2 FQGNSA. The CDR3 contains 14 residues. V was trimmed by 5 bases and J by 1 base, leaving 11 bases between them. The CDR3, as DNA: TGTGCCAGCAGCGGCACGCGGGCCCAAGAGACCCAGTACTTC. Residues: CASSGTRAQETQYF.

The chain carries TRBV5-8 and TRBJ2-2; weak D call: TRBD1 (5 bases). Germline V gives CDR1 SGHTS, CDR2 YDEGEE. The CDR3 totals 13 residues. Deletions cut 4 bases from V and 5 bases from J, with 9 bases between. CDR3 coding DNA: TGTGCCAGCAGCCCACGACAGACCGGGGAGCTGTTTTTT. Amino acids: CASSPRQTGELFF.

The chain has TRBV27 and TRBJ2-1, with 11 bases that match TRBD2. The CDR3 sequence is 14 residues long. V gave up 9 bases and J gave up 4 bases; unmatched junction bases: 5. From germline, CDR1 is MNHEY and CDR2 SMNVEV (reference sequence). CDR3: CASVGTSGYNEQFF. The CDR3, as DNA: TGTGCCAGTGTTGGGACTAGCGGTTACAATGAGCAGTTCTTC.

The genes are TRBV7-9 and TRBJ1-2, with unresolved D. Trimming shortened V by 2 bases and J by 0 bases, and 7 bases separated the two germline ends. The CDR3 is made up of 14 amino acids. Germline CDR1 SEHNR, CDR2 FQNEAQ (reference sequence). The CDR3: CASSLSGANYGYTF. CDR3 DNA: TGTGCCAGCAGCTTAAGTGGAGCTAACTATGGCTACACCTTC. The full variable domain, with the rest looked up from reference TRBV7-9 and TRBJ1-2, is DTGVSQNPRHKITKRGQNVTFRCDPISEHNRLYWYRQTLGQGPEFLTYFQNEAQLEKSRLLSDRFSAERPKGSFSTLEIQRTEQGDSAMYLCASSLSGANYGYTFGSGTRLTVV.

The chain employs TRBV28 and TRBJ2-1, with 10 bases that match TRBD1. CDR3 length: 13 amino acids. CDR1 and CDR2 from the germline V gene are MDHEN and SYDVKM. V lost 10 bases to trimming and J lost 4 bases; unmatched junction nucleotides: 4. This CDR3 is CATGQGGYNEQFF. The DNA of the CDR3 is TGTGCCACCGGACAGGGGGGTTACAATGAGCAGTTCTTC.

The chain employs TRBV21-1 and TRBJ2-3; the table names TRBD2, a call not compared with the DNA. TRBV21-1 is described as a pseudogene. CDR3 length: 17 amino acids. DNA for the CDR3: TGTGCCAGCAGCAAGGGTCTTCTAGCGGGAAACGGGGATACGCAGTATTTT. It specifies CASSKGLLAGNGDTQYF.

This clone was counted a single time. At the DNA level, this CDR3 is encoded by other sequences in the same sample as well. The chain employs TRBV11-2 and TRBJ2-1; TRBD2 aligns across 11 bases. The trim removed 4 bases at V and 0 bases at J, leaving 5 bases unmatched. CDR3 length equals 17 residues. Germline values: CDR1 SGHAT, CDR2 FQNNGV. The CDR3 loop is CASSSGTSGSSYNEQFF. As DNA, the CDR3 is TGTGCCAGCAGCTCAGGGACTAGCGGCAGCTCCTACAATGAGCAGTTCTTC.

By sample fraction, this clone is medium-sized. CDR3 DNA: TGTGCCAGCAGCTTAAGGCGGAGGGAGCAGTACTTC. It yields the protein CASSLRRREQYF. The chain employs TRBV6-1 and TRBJ2-7; possible D gene TRBD2, 5 bases. Trimming removed 6 bases from V and 7 bases from J, with 13 bases in between. Germline V lookup: CDR1 MNHNS, CDR2 SASEGT. The CDR3 spans 12 residues.

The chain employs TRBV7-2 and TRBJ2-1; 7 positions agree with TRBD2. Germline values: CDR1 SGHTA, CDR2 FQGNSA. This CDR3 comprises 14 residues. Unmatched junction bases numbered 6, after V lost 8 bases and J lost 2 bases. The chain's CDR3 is CASEREGPYNEQFF. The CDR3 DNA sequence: TGTGCCAGCGAGCGGGAAGGTCCCTACAATGAGCAGTTCTTC.

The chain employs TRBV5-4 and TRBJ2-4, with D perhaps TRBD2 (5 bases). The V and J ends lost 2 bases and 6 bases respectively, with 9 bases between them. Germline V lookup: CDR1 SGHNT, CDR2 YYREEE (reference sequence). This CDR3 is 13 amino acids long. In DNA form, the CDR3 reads TGTGCCAGCAGCTTTTACCGGGGAAACATTCAGTACTTC. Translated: CASSFYRGNIQYF.

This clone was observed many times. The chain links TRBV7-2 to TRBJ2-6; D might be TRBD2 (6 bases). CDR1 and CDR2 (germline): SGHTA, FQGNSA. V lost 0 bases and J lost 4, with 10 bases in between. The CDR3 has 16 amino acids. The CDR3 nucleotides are TGTGCCAGCAGCTTAGCGCGGGGTGTCGGGGCCAACGTCCTGACTTTC. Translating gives CASSLARGVGANVLTF. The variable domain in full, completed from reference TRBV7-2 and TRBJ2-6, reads GAGVSQSPSNKVTEKGKDVELRCDPISGHTALYWYRQSLGQGLEFLIYFQGNSAPDKSGLPSDRFSAERTGGSVSTLTIQRTQQEDSAVYLCASSLARGVGANVLTFGAGSRLTVL.